The 26 T cell receptor beta chains below were found in one sample sequenced in a study of cytomegalovirus exposure and HLA in healthy donors (dated by TCRdb to about 2017). Library preparation used the immunoSEQ multiplex PCR assay. The multiplex PCR relied on a mix of 60 forward primers for TCR Vbeta segments and 13 reverse primers for TCR Jbeta segments. TCRdb took this table from immuneACCESS and kept in-frame rearrangements with V and J called. Such tables lack part of the clones; where checked against another copy, unresolved V genes explain under half of the gap, and the rest is unexplained. The sample includes 160,000 or so clones, with around 80% observed a single time. The top ten hold about 4.8% of the sample. Sequenced input: PBMCs. All receptors come from a man between 25 and 39 years old in good health and CMV-seronegative.

The CDR3 region has the DNA TGTGCCAGCTCCAATTGGGACAGGGGGCGTCGTAGCAATCAGCCCCAGCATTTT. Encoded protein: CASSNWDRGRRSNQPQHF. This chain uses TRBV28 with TRBJ1-5, with TRBD1 matching 12 bases. Germline values: CDR1 MDHEN, CDR2 SYDVKM. The V and J ends lost 8 bases and 0 bases, in that order; junction bases with no gene match: 11. The CDR3 is made up of 18 amino acids.

The genes are TRBV18 and TRBJ1-1; D not resolved. Germline V CDR1 and CDR2: KGHSH, LQKENI. The CDR3 covers 15 residues. Trimming cost V 2 bases and J 5 bases, with 15 bases left between them. CDR3 nucleotide sequence: TGTGCCAGCTCACCAACGATTGCCGGGAGGACTGAAGCTTTCTTT. It translates to CASSPTIAGRTEAFF.

The V gene is TRBV27, the J gene TRBJ2-7, with 9 positions matching TRBD2. CDR1 and CDR2 from the germline V gene are MNHEY and SMNVEV (reference sequence). The CDR3 sequence is 14 residues long. V trimming: 6 bases; J trimming: 2 bases; junction bases outside the gene matches: 5. The CDR3 bases are TGTGCCAGCAGGCCTCTAGCGGGACCCTACGAGCAGTACTTC. Translation: CASRPLAGPYEQYF.

The J gene is TRBJ2-7, the V gene TRBV19, with D possibly matching TRBD1 (6 bases). Trimming left V 6 bases short and J 3 bases short, with 18 bases between. Germline CDR1 LNHDA, CDR2 SQIVND (reference sequence). This CDR3 has 15 residues. The CDR3 DNA sequence: TGTGCCAGTAGAAACACAGGGTCTGGCCGCTACGAGCAGTACTTC. This codes for CASRNTGSGRYEQYF.

The rearrangement joins TRBV7-9 to TRBJ1-4; D remains ambiguous. Trimming shortened V by 5 bases and J by 6 bases, and 13 bases separated the two germline ends. Germline V gene sequence: CDR1 SEHNR, CDR2 FQNEAQ (reference sequence). The CDR3 has 14 amino acids. CDR3 DNA sequence: TGTGCCAGCAGCCCCCTGGGGAGAGATGAAAAACTGTTTTTT. Amino acids: CASSPLGRDEKLFF.

This rearrangement joins TRBV10-1 to TRBJ1-1; possibly TRBD1 for D (6 bases). The CDR3 covers 15 residues. CDR1 is WNHNN, CDR2 SYGVQD, per germline (reference sequence). V shed 0 bases and J shed 4 bases, with 12 bases lying between them. The CDR3 region has the DNA TGCGCCAGCAGTGAGTCTGGGGGCGACAGCACTGAAGCTTTCTTT. Residues: CASSESGGDSTEAFF.

The chain links TRBV7-3 to TRBJ1-2; D unresolved. The CDR3 has 15 amino acids. Trimming cost V 5 bases and J 5 bases, with 18 bases left between them. Germline V gives CDR1 SGHTA, CDR2 FQGTGA. The CDR3 protein is CASSPLLGSAYGYTF. The CDR3 coding sequence is TGTGCCAGCAGCCCGCTATTGGGGAGTGCGTATGGCTACACCTTC.

The chain has TRBV7-2 and TRBJ1-5; 11 bases fit TRBD1. The germline V gene has CDR1 SGHTA and CDR2 FQGNSA. Trimming cost V 2 bases and J 10 bases; bases outside gene matches: 7. The CDR3 extends over 15 amino acids. CDR3 amino acids: CASSLHGQGADPQHF. Written as DNA, the CDR3 is TGTGCCAGCAGCTTACACGGACAGGGGGCAGATCCCCAGCATTTT.

The CDR3 reads CASSHDLSSGERDTQYF. DNA of the CDR3: TGCGCCAGCAGCCACGACCTTTCTAGCGGGGAGAGAGATACGCAGTATTTT. The V and J genes are TRBV4-3 and TRBJ2-3, with 9 bases that match TRBD2. This CDR3 has 17 residues. V lost 3 bases and J lost 5; bases outside the gene matches: 12. Germline CDR1 reads LGHNA; CDR2 reads YSLEER.

The gene calls are TRBV29-1 and TRBJ2-7; weak D call: TRBD1 (6 bases). The CDR3 spans 12 residues. Trimming took 6 bases from V and 7 from J, leaving 16 bases between them. Germline V gene sequence: CDR1 SQVTM, CDR2 ANQGSEA. The CDR3 coding sequence is TGCAGCGTGGGGTTACAGGGTTCTGAGCAGTACTTC. Translation gives CSVGLQGSEQYF.

The chain carries TRBV11-1 and TRBJ2-1, with D perhaps TRBD2 (5 bases). The CDR3 totals 14 residues. Trimming took off 2 bases at V and 3 bases at J, with 8 bases between the two ends. The V gene's germline CDR1 is SGHAT and CDR2 FQDESV (reference sequence). In nucleotides, the CDR3 is TGTGCCAGCAGCTTACTTACTAGCTACAATGAGCAGTTCTTC. It codes for CASSLLTSYNEQFF.

The CDR3 region is CASSDPSGRGPYF. The DNA of the CDR3 is TGTGCCAGCAGTGACCCTAGCGGGAGGGGTCCGTACTTC. The chain recombines TRBV6-1 with TRBJ2-7; TRBD2 matches at 12 bases. Trimming at V came to 3 bases and at J to 12 bases, leaving 6 bases not matched to a gene. CDR3 length: 13 residues. CDR1 is MNHNS and CDR2 is SASEGT in the germline V gene.

The gene calls are TRBV18 and TRBJ1-1, with D tentatively TRBD1 (5 bases). CDR1 is KGHSH, CDR2 LQKENI, per germline. The CDR3 consists of 14 residues. The V end lost 4 bases, the J end lost 1 base, and 10 bases lay between the germline ends. DNA for the CDR3: TGTGCCAGCTCACTAGACAGATGGAACACTGAAGCTTTCTTT. Amino acids: CASSLDRWNTEAFF.

The J gene is TRBJ1-3, the V gene TRBV28; 11 bases match TRBD1. Germline CDR1 reads MDHEN; CDR2 reads SYDVKM. The CDR3 is made up of 17 amino acids. Trimming cost V 6 bases and J 7 bases; bases outside gene matches: 14. The CDR3 protein is CASSQPLGQGAPNTIYF. For the CDR3, the DNA is TGTGCCAGCAGCCAGCCGTTAGGACAGGGGGCGCCGAACACCATATATTTT.

This chain connects TRBV27 to TRBJ1-2; TRBD1 agrees at 9 bases. Germline V lookup: CDR1 MNHEY, CDR2 SMNVEV (reference sequence). The CDR3 extends over 16 amino acids. J gave up 4 bases and V 3 bases, and 9 bases lay outside the gene matches. The CDR3 reads CASSLVRGTGSYGYTF. The CDR3 bases are TGTGCCAGCAGTTTGGTTAGGGGGACAGGGAGCTATGGCTACACCTTC.

The chain has TRBV28 and TRBJ1-1, with 7 positions matching TRBD1. From germline, CDR1 is MDHEN and CDR2 SYDVKM. The CDR3 is made up of 13 amino acids. The V segment lost 7 bases and the J segment 7 bases; nucleotides outside the gene matches: 9. The CDR3 is CASTLTGVGEAFF. The CDR3 nucleotides are TGTGCCAGCACCCTCACAGGGGTGGGTGAAGCTTTCTTT.

This clone appeared a few times. V is TRBV7-2 and J is TRBJ1-3, with D uncertain. V was shortened by 5 bases and J by 0 bases, with 14 bases between the two germline ends. The CDR3 totals 16 residues. In germline, CDR1 is SGHTA, CDR2 FQGNSA. The DNA for the CDR3 is TGTGCCAGCAGCGTTGAGGGAACAGTCTCTGGAAACACCATATATTTT. Protein product: CASSVEGTVSGNTIYF.

The chain has TRBV10-1 and TRBJ2-1, with TRBD2 matching over 16 bases. Germline loops: CDR1 WNHNN, CDR2 SYGVQD (reference sequence). CDR3 length equals 13 residues. The trim removed 8 bases at V and 8 bases at J, leaving 0 bases unmatched. CDR3 protein: CASGTSGRDEQFF. The CDR3, as DNA: TGCGCCAGCGGGACTAGCGGGAGGGATGAGCAGTTCTTC.

The rearrangement uses TRBV5-1 and TRBJ2-1; perhaps TRBD2 as D (7 bases). There are 16 residues in the CDR3. V lost 2 bases to trimming and J lost 8 bases, with 20 bases between them. The germline V gene has CDR1 SGHRS and CDR2 YFSETQ. CDR3 sequence (DNA): TGCGCCAGCAGCTTTGGGGGGGCCCCTGCAGCGGATGAGCAGTTCTTC. The encoded protein is CASSFGGAPAADEQFF.

The chain uses TRBV13 and TRBJ2-7, with D possibly matching TRBD1 (5 bases). CDR1 is PRHDT, CDR2 FYEKMQ, per germline (reference sequence). Deletions cut 0 bases from V and 3 bases from J, with 12 bases between. The CDR3 covers 15 residues. The CDR3 region is CASSLGAQGFYEQYF. CDR3 nucleotide sequence: TGTGCCAGCAGCTTAGGGGCTCAGGGATTCTACGAGCAGTACTTC. Together with reference TRBV13 and TRBJ2-7, the CDR3 gives the full variable domain: AAGVIQSPRHLIKEKRETATLKCYPIPRHDTVYWYQQGPGQDPQFLISFYEKMQSDKGSIPDRFSAQQFSDYHSELNMSSLELGDSALYFCASSLGAQGFYEQYFGPGTRLTVT.

This chain joins TRBV5-1 and TRBJ2-1; 7 bases are a match to TRBD2. In germline, CDR1 is SGHRS, CDR2 YFSETQ. The CDR3 runs 15 residues. J was trimmed by 9 bases and V by 0 bases; bases with no gene match: 9. The CDR3 loop is CASSLGALAVGEQFF. The CDR3 nucleotides are TGCGCCAGCAGCTTGGGAGCGCTAGCGGTGGGTGAGCAGTTCTTC.

The chain recombines TRBV5-4 with TRBJ2-7, with TRBD2 matching 7 bases. Germline V CDR1 and CDR2: SGHNT, YYREEE (reference sequence). Germline trimming cut 0 bases from V and 0 bases from J; bases unmatched to any gene: 3. The CDR3 contains 15 residues. The chain's CDR3 is CASSLVGRVSYEQYF. In nucleotides, the CDR3 is TGTGCCAGCAGCTTGGTAGGGAGGGTCTCCTACGAGCAGTACTTC.

CDR3 sequence: CASRGDRSDEKLFF. The CDR3 DNA is TGTGCCAGCAGGGGGGACAGGAGCGATGAAAAACTGTTTTTT. This rearrangement joins TRBV2 to TRBJ1-4, with 8 positions matching TRBD1. Trimming took 6 bases from V and 6 from J; bases not matched to a gene: 6. The CDR3 contains 14 residues. CDR1 and CDR2 from the germline V gene are SNHLY and FYNNEI.

This sequence joins TRBV5-8 and TRBJ1-2; maybe TRBD1 (5 bases). Germline V gene lookup returns CDR1 SGHTS and CDR2 YDEGEE. The ends were cut back, 0 bases at V and 7 bases at J, with 13 bases in the middle. The CDR3 consists of 14 residues. Written as DNA, the CDR3 is TGTGCCAGCAGCTTGGGTGGGGCCGGCGGTGGCTACACCTTC. Translation gives CASSLGGAGGGYTF. Full variable domain (remainder filled in from reference TRBV5-8 and TRBJ1-2): EAGVTQSPTHLIKTRGQQATLRCSPISGHTSVYWYQQALGLGLQFLLWYDEGEERNRGNFPPRFSGRQFPNYSSELNVNALELEDSALYLCASSLGGAGGGYTFGSGTRLTVV.

V is TRBV5-6 and J is TRBJ1-4, with D possibly TRBD1 on 5 matching bases. This CDR3 has 14 amino acids. Trimming took off 2 bases at V and 8 bases at J, with 13 bases between the two ends. The germline V gene has CDR1 SGHDT and CDR2 YYEEEE. CDR3 bases: TGTGCCAGCAGCTTTGGGGGGGAAGGCGAAAAACTGTTTTTT. Its translation: CASSFGGEGEKLFF.

The chain carries TRBV10-3 and TRBJ1-6; 8 bases fit TRBD1. Germline V gene data show CDR1 as ENHRY and CDR2 as SYGVKD. V shed 6 bases and J 15 bases; nucleotides not matched to a gene: 7. This CDR3 spans 12 amino acids. The CDR3 DNA is TGTGCCATCAGAAAGACCGGGACAGGCCTCCACTTT. It is translated as CAIRKTGTGLHF.